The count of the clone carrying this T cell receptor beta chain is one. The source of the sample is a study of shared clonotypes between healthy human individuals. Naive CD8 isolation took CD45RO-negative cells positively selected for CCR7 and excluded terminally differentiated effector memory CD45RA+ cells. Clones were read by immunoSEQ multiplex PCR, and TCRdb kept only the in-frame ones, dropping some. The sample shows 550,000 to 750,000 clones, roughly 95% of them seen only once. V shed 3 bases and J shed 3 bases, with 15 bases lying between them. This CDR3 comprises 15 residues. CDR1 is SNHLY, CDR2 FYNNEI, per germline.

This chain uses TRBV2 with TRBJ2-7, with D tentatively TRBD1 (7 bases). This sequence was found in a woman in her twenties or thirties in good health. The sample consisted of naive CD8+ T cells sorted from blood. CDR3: CASSDGGTALYEQYF. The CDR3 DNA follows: TGTGCCAGCAGTGACGGAGGGACAGCACTCTACGAGCAGTACTTC.